Sequencing of this T cell receptor beta chain was carried out in a study of shared clonotypes between healthy human individuals. V gave up 4 bases and J gave up 6 bases, with 19 bases separating them. The CDR3 consists of 16 residues. The germline CDR1 and CDR2 sequences are SGDLS and YYNGEE. Of note for this clone: Antigen: not known.

Notes on the study in general: In the sorted subsets, rarefaction showed sequencing was incomplete despite large depth.

In the naive CD8 group, cells lacked CD45RO and were positively selected for CCR7, so terminally differentiated effector memory CD45RA+ cells were left out. Donors were healthy HIV-negative adults without recently reported acute infections or vaccinations. An even split of each subset's genomic DNA across several immunoSEQ plates was performed. Assay used: immunoSEQ multiplex PCR; TCRdb lists only in-frame clones, some missing. The sample consists of roughly 2 million clones, approximately 94% of them appearing once. The rearrangement joins TRBV9 to TRBJ1-4; D is unclear. This receptor was taken from a man between 18 and 29 years old in good health. The sequencing input was naive CD8+ T cells sorted from blood. This CDR3 reads CASSSGTGEVDEKLFF. CDR3 sequence (DNA): TGTGCCAGCAGCTCCGGCACCGGGGAGGTGGATGAAAAACTGTTTTTT.